Shown below are 27 T cell receptor beta chains from a single sample sequenced in a study of blood T cell repertoires in COVID-19. Sequencing was performed with immunoSEQ multiplex PCR; in TCRdb, only in-frame clones are kept and a portion is missing. The repertoire holds some 200,000 clones, with approximately 91% as singletons. Sequenced input: PBMCs or T cells enriched from blood (not recorded which). Receptor source: a woman in her late teens or twenties who had recovered from COVID-19.

The V and J genes are TRBV4-3 and TRBJ2-7; 11 nucleotides match TRBD2. J lost 3 bases, V lost 4 bases, and 2 bases had no gene match. Germline V gene sequence: CDR1 LGHNA, CDR2 YSLEER. The CDR3 is 14 amino acids. The DNA of the CDR3 is TGCGCCAGCAGCCCCGGGACTAGCGGCTACGAGCAGTACTTC. This codes for CASSPGTSGYEQYF.

This clone was recorded only once. The V call is TRBV5-6, the J call TRBJ1-1, with TRBD1 as a possible D gene (5 bases). The CDR3 is made up of 15 amino acids. The V end lost 1 base, the J end lost 3 bases, and 13 bases lay between the germline ends. Germline CDR1 reads SGHDT; CDR2 reads YYEEEE. DNA of the CDR3: TGTGCCAGCAGCTTGAATGGGGGAGGTGACACTGAAGCTTTCTTT. Translation gives CASSLNGGGDTEAFF.

This clone came up once. The V gene is TRBV3-1 (or the pseudogene TRBV3-2), the J gene TRBJ2-2, with TRBD2 matching over 10 bases. The CDR3 covers 14 residues. With V trimmed by 3 bases and J by 12 bases, 7 bases remained unmatched. From germline, CDR1 is LGHDT and CDR2 YNNKEL (reference sequence). CDR3 loop: CASSHLAGGLQLFF. The CDR3 nucleotides are TGTGCCAGCAGCCACTTAGCGGGAGGTTTGCAGCTGTTTTTT.

The chain is built from TRBV27 and TRBJ2-5; 7 nucleotides align to TRBD2. Trimming took 8 bases from V and 5 from J; bases not matched to a gene: 17. Germline V gene data show CDR1 as MNHEY and CDR2 as SMNVEV (reference sequence). CDR3 length: 16 amino acids. CDR3 sequence reads: CASLALGGREGETQYF. CDR3 coding DNA: TGTGCCAGCTTGGCCTTAGGTGGCAGGGAGGGGGAGACCCAGTACTTC.

The chain links TRBV20-1 to TRBJ2-7, with TRBD2 as a possible D gene (6 bases). This CDR3 has 13 amino acids. Germline-derived CDR1 and CDR2 are DFQATT and SNEGSKA (reference sequence). The V end was cut by 3 bases, the J end by 1 base, with 10 bases between. The CDR3 DNA is TGCAGTGCTAGTGGCGGGACTTCCTACGAGCAGTACTTC. It specifies CSASGGTSYEQYF.

The chain joins TRBV10-3 to TRBJ2-2; 12 nucleotides match TRBD2. Germline assignment: CDR1 ENHRY and CDR2 SYGVKD. The CDR3 length is 16 residues. With V trimmed by 10 bases and J by 5 bases, 11 bases remained unmatched. CDR3 sequence reads: CATGGTSGQLTGELFF. In nucleotides, the CDR3 is TGTGCCACCGGGGGGACTAGCGGGCAATTGACCGGGGAGCTGTTTTTT.

This chain joins TRBV11-2 and TRBJ1-3; D is ambiguous. The CDR3 runs to 15 residues. V was trimmed by 2 bases and J by 0 bases, leaving 8 bases between them. Germline V lookup: CDR1 SGHAT, CDR2 FQNNGV. The CDR3: CASSLSAASGNTIYF. In DNA, the CDR3 is TGTGCCAGCAGCTTAAGTGCGGCCTCTGGAAACACCATATATTTT.

The chain joins TRBV14 to TRBJ2-1; D uncertain. This CDR3 spans 15 amino acids. Germline assignment: CDR1 SGHDN and CDR2 FVKESK. The ends were cut back, 3 bases at V and 8 bases at J, with 17 bases in the middle. CDR3 nucleotides: TGTGCCAGCAGCCAGGAATCCCGTCTAGAGGATGAGCAGTTCTTC. Translation: CASSQESRLEDEQFF.

This chain joins TRBV5-5 and TRBJ1-5; no clear D gene. Germline CDR1 SGHKS, CDR2 YYEKEE (reference sequence). The CDR3 loop spans 17 amino acids. V dropped 9 bases and J dropped 1 base, with 23 bases sitting between them. DNA of the CDR3: TGTGCCACCACTGAAACGAAGGAGGATCTCAGCAATCAGCCCCAGCATTTT. This codes for CATTETKEDLSNQPQHF.

V and J are TRBV2 and TRBJ2-5, with D perhaps TRBD1 (5 bases). V was cut by 3 bases and J by 1 base, with 6 bases left in between. The CDR3 runs 13 residues. The V gene's germline CDR1 is SNHLY and CDR2 FYNNEI. The CDR3 reads CASSETAQETQYF. The CDR3 DNA reads TGTGCCAGCAGTGAGACAGCCCAAGAGACCCAGTACTTC.

V usage is TRBV28 and J usage is TRBJ2-5; 15 bases agree with TRBD2. This CDR3 spans 16 amino acids. Germline V gives CDR1 MDHEN, CDR2 SYDVKM. J gave up 4 bases and V 5 bases, and 5 bases lay outside the gene matches. The CDR3 DNA reads as TGTGCCAGCAGTCTAAGGACTAGCGGGAGGGCAGAGACCCAGTACTTC. Translation: CASSLRTSGRAETQYF.

J is TRBJ2-7 and V is TRBV6-5; 9 positions agree with TRBD1. The CDR3 totals 14 residues. V was pared by 6 bases and J by 5 bases, with 8 bases of the junction left unmatched. Germline loops: CDR1 MNHEY, CDR2 SVGAGI. The CDR3, as DNA: TGTGCCAGCAGCAAACAGGGGGCGAAGAACGAGCAGTACTTC. The encoded protein is CASSKQGAKNEQYF.

This chain uses TRBV6-1 with TRBJ1-3; D may be TRBD1 (6 bases). V gave up 4 bases and J gave up 1 base, with 8 bases separating them. The CDR3 sequence is 14 residues long. Germline loops: CDR1 MNHNS, CDR2 SASEGT. DNA for the CDR3: TGTGCCAGCAGTGCAGGGGTTTCTGGAAACACCATATATTTT. The encoded protein is CASSAGVSGNTIYF.

The V and J genes are TRBV6-5 and TRBJ1-2; TRBD1 might be the D (5 bases). This CDR3 region has 14 residues. Germline V gives CDR1 MNHEY, CDR2 SVGAGI. V lost 6 bases, J lost 4 bases, and 15 bases lay in between. The CDR3 protein is CASSLRQIPYGYTF. The CDR3 DNA reads as TGTGCCAGCAGCCTCCGACAGATACCCTATGGCTACACCTTC.

This chain connects TRBV11-2 to TRBJ1-4, with 7 bases aligning to TRBD1. CDR1 and CDR2 (germline): SGHAT, FQNNGV. The CDR3 runs 16 residues. J was trimmed by 8 bases and V by 6 bases; bases with no gene match: 15. The CDR3 region is CASRWRGDRAREKLFF. In DNA form, the CDR3 reads TGTGCCAGCAGATGGCGGGGAGACAGGGCTCGGGAAAAACTGTTTTTT.

This chain uses TRBV19 with TRBJ1-2, with D unclear. Trimming pared 1 base from V and 4 bases from J, leaving 13 bases between. Germline V gives CDR1 LNHDA, CDR2 SQIVND (reference sequence). CDR3 length: 15 amino acids. CDR3 coding DNA: TGTGCCAGTAGTATAGTCGTTGAGGGATCCTATGGCTACACCTTC. Its translation: CASSIVVEGSYGYTF. The variable domain in full, completed from reference TRBV19 and TRBJ1-2, reads DGGITQSPKYLFRKEGQNVTLSCEQNLNHDAMYWYRQDPGQGLRLIYYSQIVNDFQKGDIAEGYSVSREKKESFPLTVTSAQKNPTAFYLCASSIVVEGSYGYTFGSGTRLTVV.

The V call is TRBV20-1, the J call TRBJ2-7, with 7 bases matching TRBD2. Germline V lookup: CDR1 DFQATT, CDR2 SNEGSKA (reference sequence). The CDR3 has 11 residues. CDR3 nucleotides: TGCGCAGCCAGCGGGGCCTACGAGCAGTACTTC. Residues: CAASGAYEQYF.

This clone was detected a few times. The rearrangement uses TRBV5-4 and TRBJ1-1; the match to TRBD1 covers 7 bases. The junction had 4 bases not matched to a gene; V was cut back by 2 bases and J by 3 bases. The CDR3 covers 14 residues. CDR1 is SGHNT and CDR2 is YYREEE in the germline V gene (reference sequence). CDR3 sequence (DNA): TGTGCCAGCAGCTTAGACAGGGCGGACACTGAAGCTTTCTTT. Translated, it gives CASSLDRADTEAFF.

This clone was seen only a few times. The chain employs TRBV5-1 and TRBJ2-3; D gene unclear. Deletions cut 2 bases from V and 2 bases from J, with 18 bases between. Looked up from germline, CDR1 is SGHRS and CDR2 is YFSETQ. The CDR3 has 17 amino acids. The CDR3 loop reads CASSFNVAGYFTDTQYF. Here the CDR3 DNA reads TGCGCCAGCAGCTTCAATGTAGCCGGGTATTTCACAGATACGCAGTATTTT.

This chain joins TRBV18 and TRBJ2-7; no reliable D call. CDR1 KGHSH and CDR2 LQKENI come from the germline V gene. CDR3 size: 12 residues. Trimming took off 3 bases at V and 3 bases at J, with 6 bases between the two ends. The CDR3 is CASSPSDYEQYF. The CDR3 DNA follows: TGTGCCAGCTCACCCTCAGACTACGAGCAGTACTTC.

The chain employs TRBV4-1 and TRBJ2-5; D perhaps matches TRBD2 (7 bases). CDR1 is MGHRA, CDR2 YSYEKL, per germline. The CDR3 loop spans 14 amino acids. Trimming stripped 6 bases from V and 5 bases from J, with 16 bases between. The CDR3: CASSTAGGPETQYF. CDR3 DNA sequence: TGCGCCAGCAGTACAGCCGGGGGGCCGGAGACCCAGTACTTC.

This clone was observed a few times. The gene calls are TRBV5-1 and TRBJ2-7; D not certain. The CDR3 covers 14 residues. V was shortened by 5 bases and J by 1 base, with 13 bases between the two germline ends. The germline CDR1 and CDR2 sequences are SGHRS and YFSETQ. Here the CDR3 reads CASSPTDLSYEQYF. The CDR3 bases are TGCGCCAGCAGTCCTACAGACCTGTCCTACGAGCAGTACTTC.

The V gene is TRBV4-1, the J gene TRBJ2-1; D unresolved. Trimming removed 1 base at V and 13 bases at J, with 11 bases between. The germline V gene encodes CDR1 MGHRA and CDR2 YSYEKL. The CDR3 runs 12 residues. CDR3 sequence reads: CASSQVWPPQFF. DNA for the CDR3: TGCGCCAGCAGCCAAGTCTGGCCCCCACAGTTCTTC.

The V call is TRBV27, the J call TRBJ2-2; the match to TRBD2 covers 7 bases. The CDR3 has 15 amino acids. CDR1 is MNHEY and CDR2 is SMNVEV in the germline V gene (reference sequence). Trimming cost V 6 bases and J 4 bases; bases outside gene matches: 8. CDR3 coding DNA: TGTGCCAGCAGCCTGGGGAGGGTGCTCACCGGGGAGCTGTTTTTT. It encodes CASSLGRVLTGELFF.

The chain joins TRBV5-1 to TRBJ2-7, with a weak D call TRBD1 (5 bases). This CDR3 has 14 amino acids. V was shortened by 3 bases and J by 0 bases, with 10 bases between the two germline ends. The germline V gene encodes CDR1 SGHRS and CDR2 YFSETQ. The CDR3 bases are TGCGCCAGCAGCTCGACAGAAAACTCCTACGAGCAGTACTTC. This encodes CASSSTENSYEQYF.

This rearrangement joins TRBV5-1 to TRBJ2-7; 9 nucleotides align to TRBD1. Germline V gene data show CDR1 as SGHRS and CDR2 as YFSETQ. V shed 0 bases and J 4 bases; nucleotides not matched to a gene: 5. The CDR3 runs 15 residues. The DNA for the CDR3 is TGCGCCAGCAGCTTGGTGGGACAGGGCGTTTACGAGCAGTACTTC. Translated: CASSLVGQGVYEQYF. The full variable domain, its missing parts supplied by reference TRBV5-1 and TRBJ2-7, is KAGVTQTPRYLIKTRGQQVTLSCSPISGHRSVSWYQQTPGQGLQFLFEYFSETQRNKGNFPGRFSGRQFSNSRSEMNVSTLELGDSALYLCASSLVGQGVYEQYFGPGTRLTVT.

The chain employs TRBV6-2 or TRBV6-3 and TRBJ2-7; no reliable D call. Trimming took off 6 bases at V and 1 base at J, with 25 bases between the two ends. There are 18 residues in the CDR3. Germline lookup yields CDR1 MNHEY and CDR2 SVGEGT. The CDR3 coding sequence is TGTGCCAGCAGCCCTACCTCAGGAATTTTAAGAGTATCCTACGAGCAGTACTTC. Protein: CASSPTSGILRVSYEQYF.